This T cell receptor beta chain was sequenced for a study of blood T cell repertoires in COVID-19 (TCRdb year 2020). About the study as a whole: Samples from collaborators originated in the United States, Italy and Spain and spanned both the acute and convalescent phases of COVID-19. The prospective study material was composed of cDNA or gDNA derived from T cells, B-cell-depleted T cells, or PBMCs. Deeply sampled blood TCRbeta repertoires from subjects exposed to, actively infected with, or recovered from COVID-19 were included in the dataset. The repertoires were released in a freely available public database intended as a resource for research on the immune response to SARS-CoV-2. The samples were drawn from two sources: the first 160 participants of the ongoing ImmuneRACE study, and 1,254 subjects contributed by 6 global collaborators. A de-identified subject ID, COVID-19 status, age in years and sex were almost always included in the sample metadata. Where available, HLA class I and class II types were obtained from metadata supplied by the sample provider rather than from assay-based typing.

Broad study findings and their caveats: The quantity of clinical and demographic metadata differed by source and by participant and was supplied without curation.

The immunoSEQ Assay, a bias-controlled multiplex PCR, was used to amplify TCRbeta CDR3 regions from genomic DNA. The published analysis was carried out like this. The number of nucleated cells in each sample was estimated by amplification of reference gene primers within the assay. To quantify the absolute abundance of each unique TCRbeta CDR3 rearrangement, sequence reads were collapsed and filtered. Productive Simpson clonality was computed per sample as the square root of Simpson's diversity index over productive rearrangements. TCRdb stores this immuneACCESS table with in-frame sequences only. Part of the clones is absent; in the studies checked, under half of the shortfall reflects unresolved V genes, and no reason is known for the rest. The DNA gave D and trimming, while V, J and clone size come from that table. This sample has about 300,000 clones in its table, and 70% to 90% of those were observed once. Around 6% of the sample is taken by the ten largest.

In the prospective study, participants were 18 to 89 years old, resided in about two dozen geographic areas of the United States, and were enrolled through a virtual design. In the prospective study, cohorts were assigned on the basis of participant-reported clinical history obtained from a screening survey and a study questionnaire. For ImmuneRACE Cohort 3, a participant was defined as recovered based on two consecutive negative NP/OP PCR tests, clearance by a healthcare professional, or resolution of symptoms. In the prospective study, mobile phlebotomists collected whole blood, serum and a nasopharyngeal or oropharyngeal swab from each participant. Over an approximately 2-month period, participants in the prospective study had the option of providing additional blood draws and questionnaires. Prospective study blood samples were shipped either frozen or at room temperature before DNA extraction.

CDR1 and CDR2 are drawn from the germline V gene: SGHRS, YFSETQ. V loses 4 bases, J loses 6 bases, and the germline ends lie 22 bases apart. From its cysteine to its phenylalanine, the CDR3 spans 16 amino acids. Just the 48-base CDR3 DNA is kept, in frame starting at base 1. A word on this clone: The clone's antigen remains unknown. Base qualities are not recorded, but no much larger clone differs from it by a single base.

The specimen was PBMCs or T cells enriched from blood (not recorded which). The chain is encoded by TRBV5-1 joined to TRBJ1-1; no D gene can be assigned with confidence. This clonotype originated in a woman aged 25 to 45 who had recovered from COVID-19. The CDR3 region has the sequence CASSRGTDLGYSEAFF. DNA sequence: TGCGCCAGCAGCCGAGGTACTGATCTGGGTTACTCTGAAGCTTTCTTT.